The 23 T cell receptor beta chains listed next were all sequenced from one sample in a study of beta chain features in type 1 diabetes. Every isolated RNA sample was fully reverse transcribed, so sequencing captured expressed TCRB transcripts. The protocol was immunoSEQ multiplex PCR, while the TCRdb copy is restricted to in-frame clones and leaves out a portion. The data show a few hundred thousand clones, about 32% seen once. Input material: naive CD4+ T cells from blood. The receptors come from a man between 18 and 35 years old in good health.

The CDR3, as DNA: TGTGCCAGCAGCCCCGCGCAGGGGTATGGCTACACCTTC. Translated: CASSPAQGYGYTF. The chain uses TRBV7-6 and TRBJ1-2; D is possibly TRBD1 (6 bases). CDR1 is SGHVS and CDR2 is FNYEAQ in the germline V gene. There are 13 residues in the CDR3. Trimming cost V 5 bases and J 5 bases, with 12 bases left between them.

V gene TRBV27 combines with J gene TRBJ1-5; 10 nucleotides agree with TRBD1. The CDR3 has 18 amino acids. Germline CDR1 is MNHEY and CDR2 is SMNVEV (reference sequence). V dropped 7 bases and J dropped 3; count of bases not matched to a gene: 15. The CDR3 sequence: CASTPVFSDRGINQPQHF. The CDR3 region has the DNA TGTGCCAGCACCCCAGTCTTCTCGGACAGGGGGATCAATCAGCCCCAGCATTTT.

V and J are TRBV18 and TRBJ2-2; D may be TRBD1 or TRBD2 (5 bases each). The CDR3 spans 13 residues. From germline, CDR1 is KGHSH and CDR2 LQKENI. With 4 bases removed from V and 7 bases from J, the gap between germline ends came to 10 bases. CDR3 sequence: CASSQGRDGELFF. The CDR3 nucleotides read TGTGCCAGCTCACAGGGACGGGACGGGGAGCTGTTTTTT.

This chain connects TRBV5-1 to TRBJ2-1, with TRBD2 matching over 10 bases. The CDR3 has 17 amino acids. The ends lost 4 bases at V and 5 bases at J; junction bases unmatched: 12. Germline lookup yields CDR1 SGHRS and CDR2 YFSETQ. CDR3 residues: CASSRQPRTSGDNEQFF. CDR3 nucleotide sequence: TGCGCCAGCAGCCGTCAACCCCGGACTAGCGGAGACAATGAGCAGTTCTTC. Looking up the rest from reference TRBV5-1 and TRBJ2-1 gives the full variable domain: KAGVTQTPRYLIKTRGQQVTLSCSPISGHRSVSWYQQTPGQGLQFLFEYFSETQRNKGNFPGRFSGRQFSNSRSEMNVSTLELGDSALYLCASSRQPRTSGDNEQFFGPGTRLTVL.

The V and J genes are TRBV21-1 and TRBJ2-7. TRBV21-1 is listed as a pseudogene. The CDR3 runs 17 residues. CDR3 in DNA: TGTGCCAGCAGCCCACGAGAGAGAGGCAGACAATCCTACGAGCAGTACTTC. This codes for CASSPRERGRQSYEQYF.

CDR3 protein: CASSTGLAEETQYF. CDR3 DNA sequence: TGTGCCAGCAGCACGGGACTAGCGGAAGAGACCCAGTACTTC. J is TRBJ2-5 and V is TRBV7-9; 11 positions match TRBD2. The J segment lost 3 bases and the V segment lost 5 bases, leaving 2 bases of the junction unmatched. There are 14 residues in the CDR3. The germline V gene has CDR1 SEHNR and CDR2 FQNEAQ (reference sequence).

There are a few counts of this clone. The chain combines TRBV30 with TRBJ2-5, with 7 bases fitting TRBD2. The length of the CDR3 is 13 residues. Germline V gives CDR1 GTSNPN, CDR2 SVGIG (reference sequence). V dropped 4 bases and J dropped 4; count of bases not matched to a gene: 6. As DNA, the CDR3 is TGTGCCTGGAATCCGTCGGGGGGAGAGACCCAGTACTTC. Translated, it gives CAWNPSGGETQYF.

This clone has just a few counts. The chain employs TRBV10-3 and TRBJ2-3; a weak D match, TRBD2 (6 bases). V gave up 0 bases and J gave up 5 bases, with 12 bases separating them. This CDR3 has 15 residues. Germline CDR1 ENHRY, CDR2 SYGVKD. CDR3 DNA: TGTGCCATCAGTGAGTCGGCGGGACGGGGAGATACGCAGTATTTT. Translating it yields CAISESAGRGDTQYF.

CDR3: CASSVEPGANTGELFF. The CDR3 nucleotides are TGTGCCAGCAGCGTAGAACCGGGAGCGAACACCGGGGAGCTGTTTTTT. The J gene is TRBJ2-2, the V gene TRBV9; a possible D gene is TRBD2 (6 bases). The germline V gene encodes CDR1 SGDLS and CDR2 YYNGEE. V lost 0 bases and J lost 0, with 9 bases in between. This CDR3 has 16 residues.

This clone occurred a few times. The gene calls are TRBV10-3 and TRBJ2-3; unclear D gene. V was trimmed by 7 bases and J by 1 base, leaving 9 bases between them. There are 13 residues in the CDR3. Germline-derived CDR1 and CDR2 are ENHRY and SYGVKD. The CDR3 nucleotides read TGTGCCATCAACGGCGGAGGCACAGATACGCAGTATTTT. Residues: CAINGGGTDTQYF.

V and J are TRBV10-3 and TRBJ1-2; 8 bases match TRBD1. V shed 5 bases, J shed 6 bases, and the junction held 5 bases outside the gene matches. The CDR3 contains 13 residues. Germline CDR1 is ENHRY and CDR2 is SYGVKD. CDR3 in amino acids: CAISTDRADGYTF. DNA of the CDR3: TGTGCCATCAGTACGGACAGGGCGGATGGCTACACCTTC.

The chain employs TRBV6-6 and TRBJ2-7; tentatively, D is TRBD1 or TRBD2 (5 bases each). V was pared by 5 bases and J by 1 base, with 12 bases between. Germline assignment: CDR1 MNHNY and CDR2 SVGAGI (reference sequence). There are 14 residues in the CDR3. The CDR3 region is CASSTYGASYEQYF. The CDR3 DNA sequence: TGTGCCAGCAGTACCTACGGGGCGTCCTACGAGCAGTACTTC.

The chain has TRBV4-2 and TRBJ2-1; D uncertain. Between the trimmed V and J ends, which lost 0 bases and 7 bases, there was a span of 7 bases. Germline V gene sequence: CDR1 LGHNA, CDR2 YNFKEQ. The CDR3 has 13 amino acids. CDR3 protein: CASSQERVNEQFF. In DNA, the CDR3 is TGTGCCAGCAGCCAAGAAAGAGTTAATGAGCAGTTCTTC.

This clone was observed a handful of times. The chain links TRBV29-1 to TRBJ2-1, with 9 bases that match TRBD2. The CDR3 totals 15 residues. Germline values: CDR1 SQVTM, CDR2 ANQGSEA. With 6 bases clipped from V and 9 bases from J, the junction kept 15 bases outside the gene matches. CDR3 region: CSVAKSSGSSIEQFF. In DNA, the CDR3 is TGCAGCGTCGCCAAGAGTAGCGGGAGTTCGATTGAGCAGTTCTTC.

A note on this clone: This sample also contains other DNA sequences that code for the same CDR3. This chain links TRBV20-1 with TRBJ2-1; D may be TRBD1 (5 bases). Germline CDR1 is DFQATT and CDR2 is SNEGSKA (reference sequence). The length of the CDR3 is 11 residues. Trimming left V 3 bases short and J 5 bases short, with 5 bases between. The chain's CDR3 is CSARDNNEQFF. The CDR3 bases are TGCAGTGCTAGGGACAACAATGAGCAGTTCTTC.

The V call is TRBV7-8, the J call TRBJ2-5, with D perhaps matching TRBD1 or TRBD2 (5 bases each). This CDR3 has 13 amino acids. Trimming left V 4 bases short and J 5 bases short, with 11 bases between. Germline V gene lookup returns CDR1 SGHVS and CDR2 FQNEAQ. This chain's CDR3 is CASSSGPLETQYF. CDR3 coding DNA: TGTGCCAGCAGCTCGGGGCCCTTGGAGACCCAGTACTTC.

The gene calls are TRBV9 and TRBJ1-1; D is unclear. V gave up 4 bases and J gave up 3 bases, with 10 bases separating them. The CDR3 extends over 13 amino acids. Germline values: CDR1 SGDLS, CDR2 YYNGEE. CDR3 sequence reads: CASSFNRYTEAFF. CDR3 sequence (DNA): TGTGCCAGCAGCTTCAACAGATACACTGAAGCTTTCTTT. Drawing the rest from reference TRBV9 and TRBJ1-1, the complete variable domain is DSGVTQTPKHLITATGQRVTLRCSPRSGDLSVYWYQQSLDQGLQFLIQYYNGEERAKGNILERFSAQQFPDLHSELNLSSLELGDSALYFCASSFNRYTEAFFGQGTRLTVV.

The chain couples TRBV13 to TRBJ2-3; 8 bases are a match to TRBD2. V shed 1 base, J shed 0 bases, and the junction held 6 bases outside the gene matches. This CDR3 spans 17 amino acids. CDR1 is PRHDT and CDR2 is FYEKMQ in the germline V gene (reference sequence). The CDR3, as DNA: TGTGCCAGCAGCTTAGCGGCTGCTAGCGGGAGCACAGATACGCAGTATTTT. Its translation: CASSLAAASGSTDTQYF.

Details on this clone: Other DNA sequences within the sample encode an identical CDR3. The CDR3 protein is CASSLGLADQETQYF. In nucleotides, the CDR3 is TGCGCCAGCAGCTTGGGACTAGCGGACCAAGAGACCCAGTACTTC. The rearrangement links TRBV5-1 to TRBJ2-5, with 9 bases aligning to TRBD2. Per the germline V gene, CDR1 is SGHRS and CDR2 is YFSETQ. V dropped 0 bases and J dropped 0; count of bases not matched to a gene: 0. This CDR3 spans 15 amino acids.

This clone was seen only a few times. V is TRBV7-8 and J is TRBJ2-7, with 7 positions matching TRBD1. Trimming removed 0 bases from V and 5 bases from J; junction bases left unmatched: 4. CDR3 length: 14 amino acids. Looked up from germline, CDR1 is SGHVS and CDR2 is FQNEAQ. In DNA, the CDR3 is TGTGCCAGCAGCTTAGCAGGGGGCTGGAACGAGCAGTACTTC. Translating it yields CASSLAGGWNEQYF.

This clone was found a few times. This sequence joins TRBV28 and TRBJ2-7; no firm D call. Looked up from germline, CDR1 is MDHEN and CDR2 is SYDVKM. The CDR3 extends over 13 amino acids. V shed 3 bases and J shed 6 bases, with 12 bases lying between them. The CDR3 spells CASSFRNRPEQYF. For the CDR3, the DNA is TGTGCCAGCAGTTTCAGAAACAGACCCGAGCAGTACTTC.

The chain employs TRBV14 and TRBJ2-3; D remains unclear. V was pared by 2 bases and J by 7 bases, with 4 bases between. Germline loops: CDR1 SGHDN, CDR2 FVKESK. CDR3 length equals 11 residues. CDR3 residues: CASSQRNTQYF. CDR3 DNA: TGTGCCAGCAGCCAACGGAATACGCAGTATTTT.

This clone was seen only a few times. The chain links TRBV5-1 to TRBJ2-1, with 9 bases fitting TRBD2. This CDR3 has 18 amino acids. Germline V gene data show CDR1 as SGHRS and CDR2 as YFSETQ. Trimming took 1 base from V and 6 from J; bases not matched to a gene: 14. CDR3 loop: CASSLRAAGGGTTNEQFF. As DNA, the CDR3 is TGCGCCAGCAGCTTGCGGGCAGCGGGAGGAGGGACTACCAATGAGCAGTTCTTC.